This TCR beta chain was sequenced in a study of blood T cells in healthy people across ages. On this clonotype: Its cognate antigen is unknown.

Study findings and constraints: Naive T cell percentage and TCR beta diversity correlated strongly.

This CDR3 contains 15 residues. Germline CDR1 MNHEY, CDR2 SVGEGT. Primed by a sample-barcoded 5' primer and a J-beta primer mix, a second PCR proceeded for about 6 to 11 cycles. MiXCR, run by TCRdb on the 5' RACE reads, gives a single entry per CDR3 protein. The sample yields 1.5 million to 1.9 million distinct CDR3 sequences, around 40% seen once. What was sequenced was blood. The chain uses TRBV6-2 or TRBV6-3 and TRBJ2-1, with 7 bases lining up with TRBD1. The J call is uncertain, as TRBJ2-7 better fits the DNA end. The receptor was derived from a young woman in good health. The CDR3 loop reads CASIHRGAQYNEQYF. The DNA for the CDR3 is TGTGCCAGCATTCACAGGGGTGCCCAATACAATGAGCAGTACTTC.